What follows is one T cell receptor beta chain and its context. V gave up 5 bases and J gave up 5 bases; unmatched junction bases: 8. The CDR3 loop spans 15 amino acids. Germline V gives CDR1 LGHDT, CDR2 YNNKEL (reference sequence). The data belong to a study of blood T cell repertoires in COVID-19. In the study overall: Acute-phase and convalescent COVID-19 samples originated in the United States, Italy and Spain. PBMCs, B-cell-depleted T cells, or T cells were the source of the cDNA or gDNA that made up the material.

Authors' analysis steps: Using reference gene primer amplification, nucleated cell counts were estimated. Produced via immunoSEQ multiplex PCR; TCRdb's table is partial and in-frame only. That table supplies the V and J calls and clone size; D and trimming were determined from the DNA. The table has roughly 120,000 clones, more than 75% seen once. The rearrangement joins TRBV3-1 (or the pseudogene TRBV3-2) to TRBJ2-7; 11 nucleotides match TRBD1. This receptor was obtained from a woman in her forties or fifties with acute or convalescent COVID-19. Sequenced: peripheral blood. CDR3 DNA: TGTGCCAGCAGCGTCCACGGACAGGGGGCAAACGAGCAGTACTTC. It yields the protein CASSVHGQGANEQYF.